Listed below are T cell receptor beta chains from one sample, sequenced in a study of cytomegalovirus exposure and HLA in healthy donors. Measured with immunoSEQ multiplex PCR; TCRdb has only the in-frame clones, and not every one. The table records 170,000 or so clones, roughly four fifths of them present only once. Sequenced input: PBMCs. Receptors were obtained from a girl aged 10 to 17 in good health and CMV-seropositive. Each CDR3 is given with its conserved first and last residue. A D gene is named only where the DNA matches it firmly. Clone size is shown for a subset of rows, as once, few, many or a class of expanded clone.

d_call: TRBD1
clone_size: NA
v_call: TRBV27
j_call: TRBJ1-1
cdr3_aa: CASSLAGDRADTEAFF
cdr3_nt: TGTGCCAGCAGTTTAGCCGGGGACAGGGCGGACACTGAAGCTTTCTTT

d_call: TRBD1
clone_size: NA
v_call: TRBV11-2
j_call: TRBJ2-4
cdr3_aa: CASSSIDRADGIQYF
cdr3_nt: TGTGCCAGCAGCTCCATTGACAGGGCCGATGGCATTCAGTACTTC

d_call: NA
clone_size: NA
v_call: TRBV18
j_call: TRBJ2-2
cdr3_aa: CASSFSPGELFF
cdr3_nt: TGTGCCAGCTCATTTAGCCCCGGGGAGCTGTTTTTT

d_call: NA
clone_size: NA
v_call: TRBV5-1
j_call: TRBJ1-1
cdr3_aa: CASSARTVTSNTEAFF
cdr3_nt: TGCGCCAGCAGCGCGAGGACAGTGACCTCGAACACTGAAGCTTTCTTT

d_call: NA
clone_size: NA
v_call: TRBV19
j_call: TRBJ1-1
cdr3_aa: CASSIELTRGKNTEAFF
cdr3_nt: TGTGCCAGTAGTATAGAGCTCACTAGGGGGAAGAACACTGAAGCTTTCTTT

d_call: NA
clone_size: once
v_call: TRBV5-5
j_call: TRBJ1-5
cdr3_aa: CATGPGSNQPQHF
cdr3_nt: TGTGCCACCGGACCGGGAAGCAATCAGCCCCAGCATTTT

d_call: TRBD2
clone_size: NA
v_call: TRBV6-4
j_call: TRBJ2-1
cdr3_aa: CASKRGDSYNEQFF
cdr3_nt: TGTGCCAGCAAACGGGGGGACTCCTACAATGAGCAGTTCTTC

d_call: NA
clone_size: NA
v_call: TRBV5-6
j_call: TRBJ2-6
cdr3_aa: CASSGLGSGANVLTF
cdr3_nt: TGTGCCAGCAGCGGACTGGGCTCTGGGGCCAACGTCCTGACTTTC

d_call: TRBD1
clone_size: NA
v_call: TRBV19
j_call: TRBJ2-3
cdr3_aa: CASSILTRGLTDTQYF
cdr3_nt: TGTGCCAGTAGTATTTTAACCAGGGGGCTCACAGATACGCAGTATTTT

d_call: TRBD1
clone_size: NA
v_call: TRBV18
j_call: TRBJ2-3
cdr3_aa: CASSPGQAADTQYF
cdr3_nt: TGTGCCAGCTCCCCGGGACAGGCGGCAGATACGCAGTATTTT

d_call: NA
clone_size: NA
v_call: TRBV19
j_call: TRBJ1-1
cdr3_aa: CASFQGAGDYTEAFF
cdr3_nt: TGTGCCAGTTTTCAAGGGGCAGGGGATTACACTGAAGCTTTCTTT

d_call: NA
clone_size: few
v_call: TRBV9
j_call: TRBJ1-3
cdr3_aa: CASSVGRGALGNTIYF
cdr3_nt: TGTGCCAGCAGCGTAGGACGGGGGGCGCTGGGAAACACCATATATTTT

d_call: NA
clone_size: few
v_call: TRBV6-4
j_call: TRBJ2-2
cdr3_aa: CASSDDRNTGELFF
cdr3_nt: TGTGCCAGCAGTGACGACAGGAACACCGGGGAGCTGTTTTTT

d_call: NA
clone_size: NA
v_call: TRBV11-2
j_call: TRBJ2-7
cdr3_aa: CASSLNGQSNSYEQYF
cdr3_nt: TGTGCCAGCAGCTTAAACGGACAAAGTAATTCCTACGAGCAGTACTTC

d_call: NA
clone_size: once
v_call: TRBV2
j_call: TRBJ1-1
cdr3_aa: CASGYGRAEAFF
cdr3_nt: TGTGCCAGCGGGTACGGGAGGGCTGAAGCTTTCTTT

d_call: TRBD1
clone_size: NA
v_call: TRBV18
j_call: TRBJ1-2
cdr3_aa: CASSPDRDYGYTF
cdr3_nt: TGTGCCAGCTCTCCCGACAGGGACTATGGCTACACCTTC

d_call: NA
clone_size: NA
v_call: TRBV25-1
j_call: TRBJ1-1
cdr3_aa: CASSDSDTEAFF
cdr3_nt: TGTGCCAGCAGTGATTCGGACACTGAAGCTTTCTTT

d_call: NA
clone_size: NA
v_call: TRBV2
j_call: TRBJ1-6
cdr3_aa: CASSTGTYNSPLHF
cdr3_nt: TGTGCCAGCAGTACAGGGACCTATAATTCACCCCTCCACTTT

d_call: TRBD1
clone_size: NA
v_call: TRBV14
j_call: TRBJ2-7
cdr3_aa: CASSQGTGRYEQYF
cdr3_nt: TGTGCCAGCAGCCAAGGGACAGGGCGGTACGAGCAGTACTTC

d_call: TRBD1
clone_size: NA
v_call: TRBV6-5
j_call: TRBJ2-7
cdr3_aa: CASSSLSTGATYEQYF
cdr3_nt: TGTGCCAGCAGTTCCCTTTCGACAGGGGCGACCTACGAGCAGTACTTC

d_call: NA
clone_size: NA
v_call: TRBV5-1
j_call: TRBJ2-3
cdr3_aa: CASSMGLAPQGDTQYF
cdr3_nt: TGCGCCAGCAGCATGGGTCTCGCCCCACAGGGTGATACGCAGTATTTT

d_call: TRBD1
clone_size: NA
v_call: TRBV5-1
j_call: TRBJ1-1
cdr3_aa: CASSLEQGVTEAFF
cdr3_nt: TGCGCCAGCAGCTTGGAACAGGGGGTCACTGAAGCTTTCTTT

d_call: TRBD1
clone_size: few
v_call: TRBV7-9
j_call: TRBJ1-2
cdr3_aa: CASSQSWAGGVGYTF
cdr3_nt: TGTGCCAGCAGCCAAAGTTGGGCAGGGGGCGTTGGCTACACCTTC

d_call: NA
clone_size: NA
v_call: TRBV7-9
j_call: TRBJ2-1
cdr3_aa: CASSPSGPHNEQFF
cdr3_nt: TGTGCCAGCAGCCCCTCTGGGCCGCACAATGAGCAGTTCTTC